This entry describes one T cell receptor beta chain. The antigen is unknown. This entry is derived from a study of T cells after yellow fever vaccination. Whole-study results and caveats: Abundant clonotypes from the bulk population could have been carried over as contaminants into FACS-sorted repertoires. Primary-vaccination clones mostly resurfaced post-booster (nearly 97% CD4, approximately 90% CD8).

Germline V CDR1 and CDR2: ENHRY, SYGVKD. This CDR3 spans 16 amino acids. Trimming cost V 4 bases and J 6 bases; bases outside gene matches: 10. A process of 5'RACE template switching, which added a universal primer site and UMIs, was used to make TCR cDNA. TCRdb re-derived calls from the 5' RACE reads in MiXCR, one entry per CDR3 protein. The repertoire holds about 340,000 distinct CDR3 sequences, with 8.7% as singletons. The sample here was PBMCs, taken on the day of the first yellow fever vaccination. The TCR was taken from a man aged 18 to 35 who received the YFV17D yellow fever vaccine. V usage is TRBV10-3 and J usage is TRBJ2-1; the match to TRBD1 covers 9 bases. The CDR3 loop reads CAISGSVGTGPNEQFF. The CDR3 coding sequence is TGTGCCATCAGTGGGAGTGTTGGGACAGGGCCCAATGAGCAGTTCTTC.